A selection of T cell receptor beta chains follows, all from one sample in a study of beta chain features in type 1 diabetes. Assay: immunoSEQ multiplex PCR; the TCRdb copy retains only in-frame clones and omits some. The sample gives 630,000 or so clones, over 12% of which show up once; approximately 0.043% is in the top ten. Sequencing input: naive CD4+ T cells from blood. The receptor set was obtained from a man between 18 and 29 years old with type 1 diabetes. Both conserved end residues are part of each CDR3. The D gene is left open where the match is weak. Not all rows give a size; the values are once, few, many and, for expanded clones, a class.

clone_size	j_call	v_call	d_call	cdr3_aa	cdr3_nt
few	TRBJ2-6	TRBV4-3	-	CASSQGPAGVEGGANVLTF	TGCGCCAGCAGCCAAGGTCCGGCAGGGGTAGAGGGTGGGGCCAACGTCCTGACTTTC
few	TRBJ1-1	TRBV30	-	CAWNPRGTEAFF	TGTGCCTGGAACCCCCGGGGCACTGAAGCTTTCTTT
few	TRBJ2-5	TRBV5-4	-	CASSFMAEETQYF	TGTGCCAGCAGCTTCATGGCGGAAGAGACCCAGTACTTC
-	TRBJ2-7	TRBV2	TRBD1	CASKGQGSSYEQYF	TGTGCCAGCAAGGGACAGGGGAGCTCCTACGAGCAGTACTTC
-	TRBJ2-7	TRBV19	-	CASNDQSSYEQYF	TGTGCCAGTAATGACCAGAGCTCCTACGAGCAGTACTTC
few	TRBJ2-2	TRBV4-1	-	CASSQGLTAPFGELFF	TGCGCCAGCAGCCAAGGTTTGACCGCTCCTTTCGGGGAGCTGTTTTTT
-	TRBJ2-1	TRBV2	-	CASSDLGSSYNEQFF	TGTGCCAGCAGTGATTTGGGCAGCTCCTACAATGAGCAGTTCTTC
few	TRBJ2-7	TRBV5-1	-	CASSLGQYEQYF	TGCGCCAGCAGCCTTGGACAGTACGAGCAGTACTTC
-	TRBJ2-1	TRBV30	TRBD2	CAWSANLAGGAEQFF	TGTGCCTGGAGTGCCAACCTAGCGGGAGGGGCTGAGCAGTTCTTC
-	TRBJ2-1	TRBV30	-	CACDFTYNEQFF	TGTGCCTGCGACTTTACCTACAATGAGCAGTTCTTC
few	TRBJ2-2	TRBV18	-	CASSPNRDTGELFF	TGTGCCAGCTCACCGAACAGGGATACCGGGGAGCTGTTTTTT